A single sample gave rise to the 26 T cell receptor beta chains below, sequenced in a study of shared clonotypes between healthy human individuals (dated by TCRdb to the early 2020s). The library was prepared using the immunoSEQ multiplex PCR assay. In its TCRdb copy, this immuneACCESS table keeps in-frame sequences only and misses some clones. Where compared with another copy, unresolved V genes explain less than half of these, and the others have no known cause. The sample has millions of clones on record, 90% to 95% of them singletons. Of the sample, 0.1% to 0.15% falls within the top ten clones. Sequencing input: naive CD4+ T cells sorted from blood. Per the publication, the cell subset or site label means: CD45RA+ positively selected. All receptors come from a man between 18 and 35 years old in good health.

The chain has TRBV10-3 and TRBJ2-7, with 9 bases that match TRBD2. CDR3 size: 15 residues. V dropped 7 bases and J dropped 4; count of bases not matched to a gene: 11. In germline, CDR1 is ENHRY, CDR2 SYGVKD. In nucleotides, the CDR3 is TGTGCCATCAACGACGCAGGGCGGGAGGGATACGAGCAGTACTTC. Translated, it gives CAINDAGREGYEQYF.

V usage is TRBV5-4 and J usage is TRBJ2-5; TRBD2 matches at 8 bases. The V gene's germline CDR1 is SGHNT and CDR2 YYREEE (reference sequence). The CDR3 runs to 16 residues. V was clipped by 3 bases and J by 4 bases; unmatched bases: 11. The CDR3 here is CASSSPSLSGTETQYF. In DNA form, the CDR3 reads TGTGCCAGCAGCTCACCCAGCCTTAGCGGGACAGAGACCCAGTACTTC.

Note on this clone: Other DNA sequences of this sample code for an identical CDR3. V gene TRBV7-2 combines with J gene TRBJ2-5, with 7 bases aligning to TRBD2. The germline gives CDR1 SGHTA, CDR2 FQGNSA. The CDR3 sequence is 13 residues long. V lost 5 bases and J lost 5; bases outside the gene matches: 5. For the CDR3, the DNA is TGTGCCAGCAGCCGAGGACTAGTGGAGACCCAGTACTTC. Protein sequence: CASSRGLVETQYF.

In its sample, this clone was seen once. The chain links TRBV5-6 to TRBJ2-1; 10 nucleotides align to TRBD1. Trimming at V came to 4 bases and at J to 3 bases, leaving 7 bases not matched to a gene. This CDR3 spans 16 amino acids. CDR1 SGHDT and CDR2 YYEEEE come from the germline V gene. CDR3 sequence: CASSPDRGQIYNEQFF. The CDR3 DNA reads as TGTGCCAGCAGCCCTGACAGGGGGCAAATCTACAATGAGCAGTTCTTC.

This chain connects TRBV5-1 to TRBJ2-5; D gene uncertain. Trimming left V 0 bases short and J 5 bases short, with 5 bases between. Germline lookup yields CDR1 SGHRS and CDR2 YFSETQ. The length of the CDR3 is 12 residues. The CDR3 region has the DNA TGCGCCAGCAGCTTGGCTACGGAGACCCAGTACTTC. This encodes CASSLATETQYF.

V usage is TRBV19 and J usage is TRBJ1-6; D gene unclear. With 1 base removed from V and 8 bases from J, the gap between germline ends came to 3 bases. The germline V gene has CDR1 LNHDA and CDR2 SQIVND (reference sequence). This CDR3 contains 12 residues. Here the CDR3 reads CASSIGDSPLHF. CDR3 bases: TGTGCCAGTAGTATAGGGGATTCACCCCTCCACTTT.

V usage is TRBV19 and J usage is TRBJ1-5; D is unresolved. The CDR3 totals 12 residues. Trimming stripped 6 bases from V and 3 bases from J, with 6 bases between. Germline V CDR1 and CDR2: LNHDA, SQIVND (reference sequence). The CDR3 is CASRTSNQPQHF. As DNA, the CDR3 is TGTGCCAGTAGGACTTCCAATCAGCCCCAGCATTTT.

In regard to this clone: The sample contains more than one DNA sequence encoding this CDR3. The chain joins TRBV5-1 to TRBJ2-2; TRBD1 agrees at 9 bases. The trim removed 1 base at V and 2 bases at J, leaving 3 bases unmatched. This CDR3 has 16 amino acids. Germline V gene data show CDR1 as SGHRS and CDR2 as YFSETQ. The DNA of the CDR3 is TGCGCCAGCAGCTTGTTGGGACAGGGAAACACCGGGGAGCTGTTTTTT. This gives the protein CASSLLGQGNTGELFF.

The chain combines TRBV10-3 with TRBJ2-7, with TRBD2 identical over 8 bases. V dropped 0 bases and J dropped 4; count of bases not matched to a gene: 5. Germline CDR1 is ENHRY and CDR2 is SYGVKD. The CDR3 is made up of 15 amino acids. The chain's CDR3 is CAISESTGGQYEQYF. CDR3 sequence (DNA): TGTGCCATCAGTGAGTCGACGGGGGGGCAGTACGAGCAGTACTTC.

The V gene is TRBV10-3, the J gene TRBJ2-5; the D is unclear. In germline, CDR1 is ENHRY, CDR2 SYGVKD. The length of the CDR3 is 13 residues. Trimming stripped 6 bases from V and 4 bases from J, with 12 bases between. The DNA of the CDR3 is TGTGCCATCAGCACGCAGGAAGGAGAGACCCAGTACTTC. Encoded protein: CAISTQEGETQYF.

The chain uses TRBV6-1 and TRBJ2-2; D remains unclear. The CDR3 extends over 11 amino acids. Germline V gives CDR1 MNHNS, CDR2 SASEGT. The V end lost 8 bases, the J end lost 5 bases, and 6 bases lay between the germline ends. The CDR3 sequence is CASGRTGELFF. The DNA for the CDR3 is TGTGCCAGCGGACGGACCGGGGAGCTGTTTTTT.

The chain employs TRBV14 and TRBJ2-7, with TRBD2 identical over 11 bases. The CDR3 runs to 19 residues. Germline V CDR1 and CDR2: SGHDN, FVKESK. The V and J ends lost 0 bases and 1 base, in that order; junction bases with no gene match: 11. This CDR3 reads CASSQDRGRTSGPSYEQYF. The CDR3 DNA reads TGTGCCAGCAGCCAAGATCGAGGCCGGACTAGCGGGCCTTCCTACGAGCAGTACTTC.

The chain employs TRBV29-1 and TRBJ2-1, with D perhaps TRBD2 (7 bases). Looked up from germline, CDR1 is SQVTM and CDR2 is ANQGSEA. V lost 6 bases and J lost 6, with 21 bases in between. The CDR3 has 15 residues. The CDR3 loop is CSVGSSGGGGNEQFF. The CDR3 nucleotides read TGCAGCGTAGGTTCTAGCGGAGGGGGGGGCAATGAGCAGTTCTTC.

This chain links TRBV19 with TRBJ1-2; D remains unclear. The CDR3 sequence is 12 residues long. The germline gives CDR1 LNHDA, CDR2 SQIVND (reference sequence). Trimming shortened V by 6 bases and J by 8 bases, and 13 bases separated the two germline ends. CDR3 amino acids: CASRIREGGYTF. The CDR3, as DNA: TGTGCCAGTAGAATTCGGGAGGGCGGCTACACCTTC.

V is TRBV6-1 and J is TRBJ1-2; 7 nucleotides match TRBD1. CDR3 length equals 14 residues. Germline V lookup: CDR1 MNHNS, CDR2 SASEGT. V dropped 7 bases and J dropped 0; count of bases not matched to a gene: 5. Here the CDR3 reads CASNLGQANYGYTF. For the CDR3, the DNA is TGTGCCAGCAACCTCGGACAGGCTAACTATGGCTACACCTTC.

This clone was found once. The genes are TRBV5-1 and TRBJ2-3; possible D gene TRBD1, 5 bases. V dropped 5 bases and J dropped 6 bases, with 13 bases sitting between them. The V gene's germline CDR1 is SGHRS and CDR2 YFSETQ. The CDR3 loop spans 13 amino acids. Written as DNA, the CDR3 is TGCGCCAGCAGAGCAAGTGGGGCCGATACGCAGTATTTT. It yields the protein CASRASGADTQYF.

The V and J genes are TRBV30 and TRBJ2-7; the D is unclear. The CDR3 is made up of 12 amino acids. Trimming took off 2 bases at V and 6 bases at J, with 11 bases between the two ends. Germline V lookup: CDR1 GTSNPN, CDR2 SVGIG (reference sequence). CDR3 protein: CAWSNLEVEQYF. For the CDR3, the DNA is TGTGCCTGGAGTAACCTCGAGGTCGAGCAGTACTTC.

This clone appeared a single time. This chain joins TRBV11-2 and TRBJ2-7; D may be TRBD1 or TRBD2 (5 bases each). Trimming left V 5 bases short and J 6 bases short, with 20 bases between. CDR1 is SGHAT and CDR2 is FQNNGV in the germline V gene. The CDR3 has 15 amino acids. CDR3 in amino acids: CASSRGRDLLGEQYF. The DNA for the CDR3 is TGTGCCAGCAGCAGGGGACGGGATTTGCTGGGCGAGCAGTACTTC.

The rearrangement uses TRBV6-6 and TRBJ2-2; tentatively, D is TRBD1 (5 bases). The V gene lost 6 bases and the J gene lost 2 bases, with 10 bases spanning the gap. Per the germline V gene, CDR1 is MNHNY and CDR2 is SVGAGI (reference sequence). The length of the CDR3 is 14 residues. DNA for the CDR3: TGTGCCAGCAGCCTCGACAGCAACACCGGGGAGCTGTTTTTT. Its translation: CASSLDSNTGELFF.

Regarding this clone: The sample has other DNA sequences that encode this CDR3 too. CDR3 nucleotides: TGTGCCAGCAGTGAACGCGGGAGGGGGTCCTACAATGAGCAGTTCTTC. This encodes CASSERGRGSYNEQFF. The chain joins TRBV25-1 to TRBJ2-1, with 9 bases identical to TRBD2. The CDR3 is 16 residues long. V lost 2 bases to trimming and J lost 1 base; unmatched junction nucleotides: 3. Germline loops: CDR1 MGHDK, CDR2 SYGVNS.

In regard to this clone: The junction does not match germline at one end; this may be a read error. This chain links TRBV7-7 with TRBJ2-1; D is possibly TRBD1 or TRBD2 (5 bases each). The CDR3 spans 17 residues. Germline-derived CDR1 and CDR2 are SSHAT and FNYEAQ (reference sequence). This CDR3 reads CASSLGVGPPGYNEQFF. The DNA for the CDR3 is TGTGCTAGCAGCTTAGGGGTGGGGCCCCCGGGGTACAATGAGCAGTTCTTC.

Note on this clone: Germline and junction disagree at one end, which may indicate a read error. Other DNA sequences from this sample encode an identical CDR3 as well. This chain connects TRBV7-7 to TRBJ2-3, with 7 bases lining up with TRBD2. The CDR3 has 15 residues. CDR1 and CDR2 from the germline V gene are SSHAT and FNYEAQ (reference sequence). Written as DNA, the CDR3 is TGTGCTAGCAGCTTAGGTCTAGCGGGCACAGATACGCAGTATTTT. Translating gives CASSLGLAGTDTQYF.

The J gene is TRBJ1-4, the V gene TRBV18, with TRBD1 matching 7 bases. Germline CDR1 is KGHSH and CDR2 is LQKENI. This CDR3 has 16 residues. Trimming removed 3 bases from V and 8 bases from J; junction bases left unmatched: 12. CDR3 coding DNA: TGTGCCAGCTCACCGGGACAGATAGGCCCGACCGAAAAACTGTTTTTT. Translation gives CASSPGQIGPTEKLFF.

The chain links TRBV7-9 to TRBJ1-2, with 8 bases matching TRBD1. The length of the CDR3 is 18 residues. Germline V lookup: CDR1 SEHNR, CDR2 FQNEAQ (reference sequence). With 5 bases clipped from V and 0 bases from J, the junction kept 14 bases outside the gene matches. The CDR3 sequence: CASSRDRSLSLANYGYTF. The CDR3 DNA reads as TGTGCCAGCAGCAGGGACAGGTCCCTTTCTTTGGCTAACTATGGCTACACCTTC.

This chain connects TRBV6-6 to TRBJ1-1; tentatively, D is TRBD1 (5 bases). Between the trimmed V and J ends, which lost 2 bases and 2 bases, there was a span of 6 bases. The CDR3 contains 13 residues. The V gene's germline CDR1 is MNHNY and CDR2 SVGAGI (reference sequence). For the CDR3, the DNA is TGTGCCAGCAGTTACGACAGCAACACTGAAGCTTTCTTT. As protein: CASSYDSNTEAFF.

V is TRBV7-2 and J is TRBJ2-6; D gene uncertain. The CDR3 covers 15 residues. Per germline, CDR1 SGHTA and CDR2 FQGNSA. V was cut by 1 base and J by 2 bases, with 6 bases left in between. Written as DNA, the CDR3 is TGTGCCAGCAGCTTAGGAATGGCTGGGGCCAACGTCCTGACTTTC. Translation gives CASSLGMAGANVLTF.